Described below is a single T cell receptor beta chain sequence and its context. The sample belongs to a study of blood T cell repertoires in COVID-19. About the study: The United States, Italy and Spain provided the acute and convalescent COVID-19 samples. Sources were T cells, B-cell-depleted T cells, or PBMCs; the material itself was cDNA or gDNA.

The V end was cut by 0 bases, the J end by 7 bases, with 10 bases between. The CDR3 runs 15 residues. Germline CDR1 and CDR2: LNHNV and YYDKDF (reference sequence). Study processing details: Amplification from reference gene primers served as the basis for estimated nucleated cell counts. Sequencing used immunoSEQ multiplex PCR; TCRdb keeps in-frame clones, though not all of them. Clone size and the V and J calls come from that table; the DNA yielded D and trimming. The sample consists of about 88,000 clones, over 80% of them appearing once. This TCR derives from a man older than 75 with acute or convalescent COVID-19. V usage is TRBV15 and J usage is TRBJ1-6; tentatively, D is TRBD1 (5 bases). The sequenced sample consisted of peripheral blood. DNA of the CDR3: TGTGCCACCAGCAGAGAACAGGCTCGGAATTCACCCCTCCACTTT. Protein: CATSREQARNSPLHF.